The 14 T cell receptor beta chains below were found in one sample sequenced in a study of cytotoxic CD8 clonotypes in ibrutinib-treated CLL. Method: immunoSEQ multiplex PCR; TCRdb's copy keeps in-frame clones and lacks some. The table records under 300,000 clones, 60% to 75% of them present only once. The input for sequencing was PBMCs, taken after 24 months of ibrutinib treatment. Receptors originate from a human donor with chronic lymphocytic leukemia.

The chain employs TRBV2 and TRBJ2-7; 10 bases are shared with TRBD2. Unmatched junction bases numbered 5, after V lost 6 bases and J lost 3 bases. Looked up from germline, CDR1 is SNHLY and CDR2 is FYNNEI. This CDR3 region has 14 residues. The CDR3 spells CASRVGTSVYEQYF. In DNA, the CDR3 is TGTGCCAGCAGAGTCGGGACTAGCGTCTACGAGCAGTACTTC. Complete variable domain (other parts from reference TRBV2 and TRBJ2-7): EPEVTQTPSHQVTQMGQEVILRCVPISNHLYFYWYRQILGQKVEFLVSFYNNEISEKSEIFDDQFSVERPDGSNFTLKIRSTKLEDSAMYFCASRVGTSVYEQYFGPGTRLTVT.

This rearrangement joins TRBV7-9 to TRBJ2-7; maybe TRBD2 (5 bases). The V end was cut by 2 bases, the J end by 6 bases, with 11 bases between. This CDR3 has 13 amino acids. Germline CDR1 reads SEHNR; CDR2 reads FQNEAQ (reference sequence). The CDR3 DNA reads as TGTGCCAGCAGCTTACTCGAGGGTACCGAGCAGTACTTC. Translating it yields CASSLLEGTEQYF.

The chain combines TRBV29-1 with TRBJ1-2; D uncertain. This CDR3 contains 14 residues. Trimming removed 7 bases at V and 6 bases at J, with 21 bases between. Germline assignment: CDR1 SQVTM and CDR2 ANQGSEA. The CDR3 nucleotides are TGCAGCGCGACCGTTGGTGGCGGGGTCCATGGCTACACCTTC. Protein: CSATVGGGVHGYTF. Complete variable domain (other parts from reference TRBV29-1 and TRBJ1-2): SAVISQKPSRDICQRGTSLTIQCQVDSQVTMMFWYRQQPGQSLTLIATANQGSEATYESGFVIDKFPISRPNLTFSTLTVSNMSPEDSSIYLCSATVGGGVHGYTFGSGTRLTVV.

This rearrangement joins TRBV15 to TRBJ1-4, with TRBD1 matching over 8 bases. This CDR3 region has 14 residues. Losses at the gene ends were 6 bases for V and 8 bases for J; bases not matched to a gene: 8. Germline CDR1 reads LNHNV; CDR2 reads YYDKDF (reference sequence). The CDR3 loop is CATRTDRGGEKLFF. The CDR3 coding sequence is TGTGCCACCAGGACCGACAGGGGCGGCGAAAAACTGTTTTTT. The whole variable domain, filled in from reference TRBV15 and TRBJ1-4, reads DAMVIQNPRYQVTQFGKPVTLSCSQTLNHNVMYWYQQKSSQAPKLLFHYYDKDFNNEADTPDNFQSRRPNTSFCFLDIRSPGLGDTAMYLCATRTDRGGEKLFFGSGTQLSVL.

The chain is built from TRBV27 and TRBJ1-2; no reliable D call. Between the trimmed V and J ends, which lost 0 bases and 1 base, there was a span of 6 bases. Germline CDR1 MNHEY, CDR2 SMNVEV (reference sequence). CDR3 length: 14 amino acids. The CDR3, as DNA: TGTGCCAGCAGTTTATCCCCGGTTAACTATGGCTACACCTTC. It yields the protein CASSLSPVNYGYTF.

The V gene is TRBV2, the J gene TRBJ2-7; 9 bases map to TRBD2. Losses at the gene ends were 5 bases for V and 2 bases for J; bases not matched to a gene: 7. Germline V CDR1 and CDR2: SNHLY, FYNNEI. The CDR3 runs 15 residues. The CDR3 spells CASSISGSVAYEQYF. CDR3 bases: TGTGCCAGCAGTATTAGCGGGAGTGTCGCCTACGAGCAGTACTTC.

V gene TRBV27 combines with J gene TRBJ2-5; TRBD2 is a possible D gene (6 bases). Gene TRBJ2-7 matches the end of the DNA better, so the J call may be wrong. The V gene's germline CDR1 is MNHEY and CDR2 SMNVEV (reference sequence). The CDR3 contains 13 residues. In DNA form, the CDR3 reads TGTGCCAGCAGCGGGGACTCCTCCTACGAGCAGTACTTC. This encodes CASSGDSSYEQYF.

The V gene is TRBV5-1, the J gene TRBJ2-2; perhaps TRBD1 as D (6 bases). Germline lookup yields CDR1 SGHRS and CDR2 YFSETQ. This CDR3 comprises 16 residues. V gave up 0 bases and J gave up 1 base, with 10 bases separating them. The CDR3 coding sequence is TGCGCCAGCAGCTTGGTTCCGACAGGGAACACCGGGGAGCTGTTTTTT. The encoded protein is CASSLVPTGNTGELFF.

The chain is built from TRBV2 and TRBJ2-1; no definite D call. The germline V and J ends were trimmed by 4 bases and 11 bases, with 15 bases remaining between them. CDR3 length: 13 residues. Germline loops: CDR1 SNHLY, CDR2 FYNNEI. As DNA, the CDR3 is TGTGCCAGCAGTGCCCGGACCCCACCACAGCAGTTCTTC. This translates into CASSARTPPQQFF.

The chain carries TRBV4-3 and TRBJ2-5; 8 bases line up with TRBD2. V was pared by 2 bases and J by 3 bases, with 11 bases of the junction left unmatched. The CDR3 covers 17 residues. Germline V gene lookup returns CDR1 LGHNA and CDR2 YSLEER. CDR3 DNA sequence: TGCGCCAGCAGCCAACACTGGTTAAGCGGGGGAAAAGAGACCCAGTACTTC. The encoded protein is CASSQHWLSGGKETQYF.

This clone has just a few counts. V and J are TRBV9 and TRBJ2-7; 9 nucleotides agree with TRBD2. After removal of 0 bases from V and 4 bases from J, the junction contained 5 bases not matched to a gene. The length of the CDR3 is 15 residues. Germline V CDR1 and CDR2: SGDLS, YYNGEE. The DNA for the CDR3 is TGTGCCAGCAGCGTAGTAGCGGGAGTTGGGTACGAGCAGTACTTC. This sequence encodes CASSVVAGVGYEQYF.

This sequence joins TRBV2 and TRBJ2-2; no reliable D call. The CDR3 consists of 13 residues. V lost 1 base, J lost 3 bases, and 3 bases lay in between. The germline gives CDR1 SNHLY, CDR2 FYNNEI. The CDR3 nucleotides are TGTGCCAGCAGTGAAGGGTACACCGGGGAGCTGTTTTTT. It specifies CASSEGYTGELFF.

The gene calls are TRBV6-1 and TRBJ1-5; 8 bases agree with TRBD1. The CDR3 spans 15 residues. Germline V gene sequence: CDR1 MNHNS, CDR2 SASEGT. Trimming removed 6 bases from V and 6 bases from J; junction bases left unmatched: 10. The CDR3 loop reads CASRDLTGGGQPQHF. As DNA, the CDR3 is TGTGCCAGCAGAGATCTAACAGGGGGAGGTCAGCCCCAGCATTTT.

V usage is TRBV12-5 and J usage is TRBJ2-5; D is possibly TRBD2 (5 bases). V was pared by 4 bases and J by 2 bases, with 11 bases between. CDR3 length: 14 residues. CDR1 and CDR2 (germline): LGHNT, FRNRAP. In DNA form, the CDR3 reads TGTGCTAGTGGTTCCGGACTGGGGCAAGAGACCCAGTACTTC. Translating it yields CASGSGLGQETQYF.